This T cell receptor (beta chain) was recovered during a study of cytomegalovirus exposure and HLA in healthy donors. Background on the study: Among 150 million to 200 million T cells, an earlier analysis found 120 million or so unique TCR beta sequences.

Germline V gene lookup returns CDR1 LNHDA and CDR2 SQIVND (reference sequence). The CDR3 sequence is 15 residues long. The V segment lost 1 base and the J segment 7 bases; nucleotides outside the gene matches: 6. For this clone: Its antigen is not identified.

Study-level findings and limits: In an earlier analysis, most TCR beta V segments were productive about 87% or about 30% of the time. With later analysis, a missense DCLRE1C variant became linked to TCR beta V- and J-gene trimming.

In the PCR, 60 Vbeta and 13 Jbeta primers were used. Profiling relied on immunoSEQ multiplex PCR, and the TCRdb table lists in-frame clones only, not all of them. Of 100,000 or so clones listed, approximately 87% are singletons. The chain links TRBV19 to TRBJ2-7; 11 bases are a match to TRBD2. Sequencing was done on a sample of PBMCs. The source of this sequence is a man aged 35-49 years in good health and CMV-seronegative. The CDR3 bases are TGTGCCAGTAGTATAGTTAGCGGGGGGGCCGAAGAGCAGTACTTC. Protein product: CASSIVSGGAEEQYF.